What follows are 10 T cell receptor beta chains derived from one specimen sequenced in a study of response to subunit inactivated influenza vaccine. TCRdb ran MiXCR on the RT-PCR reads and lists one entry per CDR3 protein. The sample has about 540,000 distinct CDR3 sequences, roughly 25% seen once. The data were also submitted as part of a second study, on T cells expressing NK-cell markers. That study reports: A 5'RACE template switching approach incorporating UMIs was used to make TCR beta cDNA.

Sample: CD4+ T cells sorted from PBMCs, taken roughly 12 days after vaccination. Receptor source: a man aged 45-65 years who received an inactivated influenza vaccine.

A few counts support this clonotype. The chain recombines TRBV20-1 with TRBJ2-1, with 10 bases lining up with TRBD2. The CDR3 consists of 14 residues. From germline, CDR1 is DFQATT and CDR2 SNEGSKA (reference sequence). J was trimmed by 7 bases and V by 3 bases; bases with no gene match: 6. CDR3 region: CSASTSGMGNEQFF. CDR3 nucleotides: TGCAGTGCTAGTACTAGCGGGATGGGGAATGAGCAGTTCTTC.

This clonotype turned up a few times. The chain combines TRBV20-1 with TRBJ1-5; unclear D gene. Germline assignment: CDR1 DFQATT and CDR2 SNEGSKA (reference sequence). CDR3 length equals 12 residues. V dropped 4 bases and J dropped 6 bases, with 10 bases sitting between them. The CDR3 DNA is TGCAGTGCTACCCCCCGGGGTCAGCCCCAGCATTTT. Translating it yields CSATPRGQPQHF.

In its sample, this clonotype was seen a few times. The J gene is TRBJ1-6, the V gene TRBV12-3 or TRBV12-4; tentatively, D is TRBD1 (5 bases). V lost 3 bases and J lost 0, with 15 bases in between. The length of the CDR3 is 18 residues. The CDR3 DNA follows: TGTGCCAGCAGTTTTGGGGGACGGTCGAGCTCCTATAATTCACCCCTCCACTTT. The encoded protein is CASSFGGRSSSYNSPLHF.

This clonotype was observed once. The chain combines TRBV6-5 with TRBJ1-5; the D is unclear. This CDR3 region has 13 residues. Trimming cost V 4 bases and J 6 bases, with 10 bases left between them. CDR1 is MNHEY and CDR2 is SVGAGI in the germline V gene. CDR3 sequence reads: CASSWTLGQPQHF. The DNA for the CDR3 is TGTGCCAGCAGTTGGACCTTAGGTCAGCCCCAGCATTTT.

This sequence joins TRBV19 and TRBJ2-1, with TRBD2 matching 8 bases. The CDR3 loop spans 14 amino acids. The V gene end was trimmed by 7 bases and the J gene end by 4 bases; junction bases not matched to a gene: 6. Per germline, CDR1 LNHDA and CDR2 SQIVND (reference sequence). CDR3 amino acids: CASKLAGKYNEQFF. DNA for the CDR3: TGTGCCAGTAAGCTAGCGGGTAAATACAATGAGCAGTTCTTC.

This clonotype was counted between two and nine times. The genes are TRBV7-8 and TRBJ2-5; no firm D call. V lost 5 bases to trimming and J lost 4 bases, with 20 bases between them. This CDR3 comprises 16 residues. Per germline, CDR1 SGHVS and CDR2 FQNEAQ. The CDR3 sequence: CASSTMAWGRRETQYF. The CDR3 DNA is TGTGCCAGCAGCACCATGGCCTGGGGTCGACGAGAGACCCAGTACTTC. The entire variable domain, with the rest obtained from reference TRBV7-8 and TRBJ2-5, is as follows: GAGVSQSPRYKVAKRGQDVALRCDPISGHVSLFWYQQALGQGPEFLTYFQNEAQLDKSGLPSDRFFAERPEGSVSTLKIQRTQQEDSAVYLCASSTMAWGRRETQYFGPGTRLLVL.

The chain has TRBV19 and TRBJ2-1; maybe TRBD2 (6 bases). This CDR3 is built from 13 residues. Germline CDR1 LNHDA, CDR2 SQIVND (reference sequence). Trimming left V 5 bases short and J 8 bases short, with 13 bases between. CDR3 in amino acids: CASSRIRGDEQFF. Written as DNA, the CDR3 is TGTGCCAGTAGTCGCATCCGCGGGGATGAGCAGTTCTTC.

The chain has TRBV7-6 and TRBJ2-7; 8 bases agree with TRBD2. Trimming cost V 5 bases and J 4 bases; bases outside gene matches: 13. Germline V gene lookup returns CDR1 SGHVS and CDR2 FNYEAQ. The CDR3 loop spans 16 amino acids. DNA of the CDR3: TGTGCCAGCAGCCAAACGGCGGCTAGCGGGTTATACGAGCAGTACTTC. This sequence encodes CASSQTAASGLYEQYF.

The J gene is TRBJ2-7, the V gene TRBV5-4, with 11 bases that match TRBD2. Germline assignment: CDR1 SGHNT and CDR2 YYREEE (reference sequence). The CDR3 sequence is 15 residues long. V lost 4 bases to trimming and J lost 3 bases; unmatched junction nucleotides: 6. The CDR3 DNA sequence: TGTGCCAGCAGCGTGGGGGGACTAGCGGTCTACGAGCAGTACTTC. This sequence encodes CASSVGGLAVYEQYF.

The table lists this clonotype with many counts. Germline and junction disagree at one end, which may indicate a read error. V is TRBV12-3 or TRBV12-4 and J is TRBJ2-3, with a tentative D call TRBD2 (6 bases). This CDR3 comprises 14 residues. The CDR3 nucleotides read TGCGCCAGCAGCTTTAGCGGACGCACAGATACGCAGTATTTT. It encodes CASSFSGRTDTQYF.